This TCR beta chain was obtained from a study of blood T cell repertoires in COVID-19. The CDR3 consists of 13 residues. With V trimmed by 8 bases and J by 5 bases, 5 bases remained unmatched. Looked up from germline, CDR1 is MNHEY and CDR2 is SVGAGI. A remark on this clone: Different DNA sequences within this sample yield the same CDR3.

In the original workflow: For nucleated cells, counts were estimated from reference gene primer amplification. The data were produced by immunoSEQ multiplex PCR, yet TCRdb's version contains in-frame clones alone and is incomplete. For V, J and clone size, that table is used; D and trimming come from the DNA. The sample has about 120,000 clones; around three quarters are singletons. Sequenced sample: peripheral blood. This rearrangement joins TRBV6-5 to TRBJ2-5, with 10 nucleotides matching TRBD1. The TCR sequence derives from a woman in her sixties or seventies with acute or convalescent COVID-19. CDR3 nucleotides: TGTGCCAGCCGCGGGACAGGGGTTGAGACCCAGTACTTC. Protein sequence: CASRGTGVETQYF.